The rows below give T cell receptor beta chains drawn from one sample of a study of blood T cell repertoires in COVID-19. Here immunoSEQ multiplex PCR was the method, and the copy in TCRdb shows in-frame clones only, minus some. The data hold about 130,000 clones, with about 79% observed a single time. Material: peripheral blood. These receptors originate from a woman of 80 years or more with acute or convalescent COVID-19. Both conserved end residues are trimmed from each CDR3.

v_call	cdr3_aa
TRBV3-1/TRBV3-2	ASSQDPATSGGGYQETQY
TRBV11-2	ASSSLGGGVYGYT
TRBV5-1	ASSPGGASYEQY
TRBV18	ASSSTGGSNSPLH
TRBV5-8	ASSPRQEYSNQPQH
TRBV28	ASSLANQPQH
TRBV29-1	SVEYGSGGKYEQY
TRBV7-2	ASSLGPPRGQPQH
TRBV4-2	ASSQVSTGFLYGYT
TRBV6-5	ASNRGEGGSEQY
TRBV29-1	SVEPDRTASTDTQY
TRBV5-1	ASSLSSVHEQF
TRBV11-3	ASSSGSDTGELF
TRBV4-1	ASSRDRLNTEAF
TRBV18	ASSPQGANEQF
TRBV3-1/TRBV3-2	ASSQDRTGGSEKLF
TRBV5-1	ASSLAAGTTDTQY
TRBV7-2	ASSLRGGAPGDTQY
TRBV7-9	ASSAVWQTAGNTIY
TRBV9	ASSVAGGGEQY
TRBV3-1/TRBV3-2	ASSPFGLADYEQC
TRBV27	ASSLGRELF
TRBV7-2	ASSPSSGNGHEQF
TRBV6-5	ASSYTPAGGETEAF
TRBV14	ASSQDYGEVNTEAF
TRBV5-8	ASPPQNQPQH
TRBV5-6	ASSFSTGGGYT
TRBV19	ATLQGGIYGYT
TRBV11-2	AVRDNQNTGELF
TRBV29-1	SVAGTNTGELF
TRBV11-2	ASSAGQQGNTIY
TRBV5-5	ASSLAQAVGGYT
TRBV4-1	ASSQGGLTTNEKLF
TRBV6-2/TRBV6-3	ASSYSSPGQIFYNEQF
TRBV28	ASSSAGQPQH
TRBV2	ASSPGQRDT
TRBV2	ASSDWTSGAYEQY
TRBV7-9	ASSSRTGELF
TRBV9	ASSVDSNEKLF
TRBV5-6	ASSRQGGYEQY
TRBV5-4	ASSLPGLSYNSPLH
TRBV7-9	ASSLQGPGQGAIAF